Presented here are 31 T cell receptor beta chains from one specimen sequenced in a study of blood T cells in healthy people across ages. Alongside a J-beta primer mix, a sample-barcoded 5' primer served in a second PCR lasting about 7 to 12 cycles. MiXCR, run by TCRdb on the 5' RACE reads, gives a single entry per CDR3 protein. The sample lists around 1.5 million distinct CDR3 sequences, approximately 42% occurring once. Sequenced: blood. The receptors shown here come from a woman aged 18-30 years in good health.

This rearrangement joins TRBV6-1 to TRBJ2-1; the match to TRBD2 covers 12 bases. The CDR3 runs 15 residues. After removal of 6 bases from V and 5 bases from J, the junction contained 5 bases not matched to a gene. CDR1 and CDR2 (germline): MNHNS, SASEGT. The CDR3: CASRGTSGSNNEQFF. CDR3 DNA sequence: TGTGCCAGCAGGGGGACTAGCGGGTCCAACAATGAGCAGTTCTTC.

The rearrangement uses TRBV7-2 and TRBJ1-6; 9 positions agree with TRBD1. The CDR3 extends over 16 amino acids. CDR1 and CDR2 from the germline V gene are SGHTA and FQGNSA. The V and J ends lost 3 bases and 6 bases, in that order; junction bases with no gene match: 6. The CDR3 loop reads CASSFGPGQGNSPLHF. In DNA form, the CDR3 reads TGTGCCAGCAGCTTTGGCCCGGGACAGGGTAATTCACCCCTCCACTTT.

This clonotype was picked up a small number of times. The junction shows a germline mismatch at one end, possibly a read error. V gene TRBV10-3 combines with J gene TRBJ2-5, with D unclear. Germline V CDR1 and CDR2: ENHRY, SYGVKD. The CDR3 totals 13 residues. The CDR3 bases are TGTGCCATCATTGAGTCCCCCTTAGAGACCCAGTACTTC. Amino acids: CAIIESPLETQYF.

CDR3 nucleotides: TGTGCCAGCTCGCGGGAATTGGGGATCCCAGCCTACGAGCAGTACTTC. Protein: CASSRELGIPAYEQYF. The chain combines TRBV27 with TRBJ2-7, with D possibly matching TRBD2 (6 bases). CDR3 size: 16 residues. The germline V gene has CDR1 MNHEY and CDR2 SMNVEV (reference sequence). V lost 8 bases and J 2 bases, leaving 22 bases between the germline ends.

The chain couples TRBV6-1 to TRBJ2-1, with 13 bases aligning to TRBD2. CDR3 length equals 17 residues. V shed 5 bases, J shed 5 bases, and the junction held 9 bases outside the gene matches. The V gene's germline CDR1 is MNHNS and CDR2 SASEGT. CDR3 amino acids: CASSNPGLAGINNEQFF. The CDR3 DNA follows: TGTGCCAGCAGTAATCCGGGACTAGCGGGAATCAACAATGAGCAGTTCTTC.

This clonotype was counted once. The CDR3 DNA is TGTGCCAGCAGCTTAACAGGGACCAACGTCCTGACTTTC. This sequence encodes CASSLTGTNVLTF. V is TRBV7-9 and J is TRBJ2-6, with a tentative D call TRBD1 (6 bases). The CDR3 sequence is 13 residues long. Germline CDR1 reads SEHNR; CDR2 reads FQNEAQ (reference sequence). With 2 bases removed from V and 8 bases from J, the gap between germline ends came to 7 bases. The full variable domain, its missing parts supplied by reference TRBV7-9 and TRBJ2-6, is DTGVSQNPRHKITKRGQNVTFRCDPISEHNRLYWYRQTLGQGPEFLTYFQNEAQLEKSRLLSDRFSAERPKGSFSTLEIQRTEQGDSAMYLCASSLTGTNVLTFGAGSRLTVL.

This rearrangement joins TRBV5-1 to TRBJ1-2, with 9 bases that match TRBD1. Unmatched junction bases numbered 9, after V lost 0 bases and J lost 0 bases. Germline V gene lookup returns CDR1 SGHRS and CDR2 YFSETQ. The CDR3 loop spans 18 amino acids. CDR3 loop: CASSLGGGQGPANYGYTF. For the CDR3, the DNA is TGCGCCAGCAGCTTGGGCGGCGGACAGGGGCCTGCTAACTATGGCTACACCTTC. The full variable domain, with the rest looked up from reference TRBV5-1 and TRBJ1-2, is KAGVTQTPRYLIKTRGQQVTLSCSPISGHRSVSWYQQTPGQGLQFLFEYFSETQRNKGNFPGRFSGRQFSNSRSEMNVSTLELGDSALYLCASSLGGGQGPANYGYTFGSGTRLTVV.

Ten or more counts support this clonotype. V is TRBV29-1 and J is TRBJ2-7, with 7 bases that match TRBD2. CDR1 is SQVTM and CDR2 is ANQGSEA in the germline V gene. V shed 0 bases, J shed 2 bases, and the junction held 4 bases outside the gene matches. The CDR3 sequence is 14 residues long. Here the CDR3 DNA reads TGCAGCGTTGAAGAAGCGGGGATTCCCTACGAGCAGTACTTC. Translation: CSVEEAGIPYEQYF.

CDR3 amino acids: CASSIKGRHYGYTF. The CDR3 DNA sequence: TGTGCCAGTAGTATAAAGGGACGCCACTATGGCTACACCTTC. The chain carries TRBV19 and TRBJ1-2; TRBD1 is a possible D gene (5 bases). CDR3 length: 14 amino acids. Germline-derived CDR1 and CDR2 are LNHDA and SQIVND (reference sequence). V lost 2 bases to trimming and J lost 3 bases, with 10 bases between them.

V usage is TRBV27 and J usage is TRBJ2-7, with 11 positions matching TRBD2. With the DNA end fitting TRBJ2-5 better, the J assignment may be wrong. There are 18 residues in the CDR3. Germline CDR1 reads MNHEY; CDR2 reads SMNVEV (reference sequence). The DNA of the CDR3 is TGTGCCAGCAGTTTTTTGGCTAGCGGGAGGATCAAAGGGGAGACCCAGTACTTC. Amino acids: CASSFLASGRIKGETQYF.

The chain recombines TRBV20-1 with TRBJ2-7; 15 nucleotides match TRBD2. The J segment lost 7 bases and the V segment lost 2 bases, leaving 9 bases of the junction unmatched. There are 16 residues in the CDR3. CDR1 and CDR2 (germline): DFQATT, SNEGSKA (reference sequence). CDR3 loop: CSARPRTSGRAWEQYF. The CDR3 nucleotides are TGCAGTGCTAGACCCCGGACTAGCGGGAGGGCCTGGGAGCAGTACTTC.

V gene TRBV7-2 combines with J gene TRBJ2-1, with 8 nucleotides matching TRBD2. J lost 7 bases, V lost 3 bases, and 11 bases had no gene match. CDR1 SGHTA and CDR2 FQGNSA come from the germline V gene. The CDR3 spans 16 residues. DNA for the CDR3: TGTGCCAGCAGCTTCGGGGGACTAGTTGGGGTAAATGAGCAGTTCTTC. It codes for CASSFGGLVGVNEQFF.

The chain links TRBV10-3 to TRBJ2-5; unclear D gene. The germline V and J ends were trimmed by 4 bases and 11 bases, with 26 bases remaining between them. Germline V gives CDR1 ENHRY, CDR2 SYGVKD. The CDR3 is made up of 16 amino acids. The CDR3 loop is CAISGSELVGIDEQYF. The CDR3, as DNA: TGTGCCATCAGTGGATCGGAATTAGTGGGGATCGATGAGCAGTACTTC.

V usage is TRBV18 and J usage is TRBJ1-1; D call uncertain. CDR1 and CDR2 (germline): KGHSH, LQKENI. V was pared by 2 bases and J by 2 bases, with 6 bases between. This CDR3 contains 13 residues. The CDR3 DNA follows: TGTGCCAGCTCACCAGAGATTAACACTGAAGCTTTCTTT. Protein product: CASSPEINTEAFF.

The chain combines TRBV29-1 with TRBJ1-2; D may be TRBD1 (5 bases). Germline V CDR1 and CDR2: SQVTM, ANQGSEA. This CDR3 has 12 amino acids. V lost 5 bases to trimming and J lost 7 bases, with 14 bases between them. The CDR3: CSVFAGTGGYTF. The CDR3 nucleotides read TGCAGCGTTTTTGCAGGGACGGGTGGCTACACCTTC.

This clonotype occurred a few times. The V gene is TRBV10-3, the J gene TRBJ1-2; TRBD1 aligns across 9 bases. This CDR3 region has 14 residues. Germline CDR1 and CDR2: ENHRY and SYGVKD. Trimming cost V 3 bases and J 3 bases; bases outside gene matches: 2. CDR3 nucleotide sequence: TGTGCCATCAGTGAAAGGACAGGGGACTATGGCTACACCTTC. Amino acids: CAISERTGDYGYTF.

This clonotype was picked up a small number of times. This rearrangement joins TRBV18 to TRBJ2-1, with 11 bases that match TRBD2. This CDR3 region has 15 residues. V shed 8 bases and J 4 bases; nucleotides not matched to a gene: 7. Germline loops: CDR1 KGHSH, CDR2 LQKENI. This CDR3 is CASSPRLAGYNEQFF. As DNA, the CDR3 is TGTGCCAGCAGCCCCCGACTAGCGGGGTACAATGAGCAGTTCTTC.

The chain employs TRBV7-2 and TRBJ2-5; 9 bases align to TRBD2. The CDR3 totals 15 residues. CDR1 and CDR2 from the germline V gene are SGHTA and FQGNSA. V shed 5 bases, J shed 11 bases, and the junction held 15 bases outside the gene matches. Here the CDR3 DNA reads TGTGCCAGCAGCGGCGGGGGGGCCCTCTACAATGAGCAGTACTTC. Protein sequence: CASSGGGALYNEQYF.

This clonotype was detected ten times or more. The chain carries TRBV5-1 and TRBJ1-2; D perhaps matches TRBD1 (6 bases). The length of the CDR3 is 13 residues. The ends were cut back, 5 bases at V and 4 bases at J, with 12 bases in the middle. CDR1 is SGHRS and CDR2 is YFSETQ in the germline V gene. The CDR3 loop reads CASSARDTYGYTF. The CDR3 coding sequence is TGCGCCAGCAGTGCCAGGGACACCTATGGCTACACCTTC.

This clonotype has only a few counts. The genes are TRBV20-1 and TRBJ2-1; a possible D gene is TRBD2 (6 bases). This CDR3 has 11 residues. CDR1 DFQATT and CDR2 SNEGSKA come from the germline V gene (reference sequence). The CDR3 region has the DNA TGCATGGAGGGCGCGGGGAATGAGCAGTTCTTC. It codes for CMEGAGNEQFF.

V and J are TRBV20-1 and TRBJ2-7; unclear D gene. CDR1 and CDR2 from the germline V gene are DFQATT and SNEGSKA (reference sequence). The CDR3 extends over 12 amino acids. V lost 6 bases and J 2 bases, leaving 11 bases between the germline ends. The CDR3 is CSARSSAYEQYF. The CDR3 region has the DNA TGCAGTGCCCGGTCCTCGGCCTACGAGCAGTACTTC.

The chain links TRBV6-1 to TRBJ2-1; 8 bases are shared with TRBD2. The V and J ends lost 3 bases and 6 bases, in that order; junction bases with no gene match: 7. This CDR3 spans 15 amino acids. Germline CDR1 reads MNHNS; CDR2 reads SASEGT. The CDR3 nucleotides read TGTGCCAGCAGTGACGAACTAGCGGAGAGCAATGAGCAGTTCTTC. It is translated as CASSDELAESNEQFF.

In the case of this clonotype: At one of its ends the junction is not consistent with the germline gene, which may arise from a read error. This rearrangement joins TRBV7-2 to TRBJ2-1; tentative D call: TRBD2 (6 bases). CDR1 and CDR2 from the germline V gene are SGHTA and FQGNSA. The CDR3 extends over 16 amino acids. The CDR3 bases are TGTGCCAGCAGCTTCGCCCGGTGGAGGGCGAGCAATGTGCAGTTCTTC. This sequence encodes CASSFARWRASNVQFF.

This clonotype has ten or more counts. The genes are TRBV7-8 and TRBJ2-7; maybe TRBD1 (6 bases). Germline V lookup: CDR1 SGHVS, CDR2 FQNEAQ. The CDR3 covers 13 residues. The V end was cut by 5 bases, the J end by 2 bases, with 10 bases between. CDR3 DNA: TGTGCCAGCAGCCGAACAGGGACCTACGAGCAGTACTTC. Translating it yields CASSRTGTYEQYF.

The rearrangement joins TRBV6-1 to TRBJ1-2, with 7 bases fitting TRBD1. This CDR3 has 14 residues. Germline CDR1 and CDR2: MNHNS and SASEGT. J was trimmed by 5 bases and V by 1 base; bases with no gene match: 4. CDR3 region: CASSEGPGGYGYTF. The DNA for the CDR3 is TGTGCCAGCAGTGAAGGTCCAGGGGGGTATGGCTACACCTTC.

This clonotype was counted ten times or more. The gene calls are TRBV7-2 and TRBJ2-5, with D perhaps TRBD2 (5 bases). Germline CDR1 is SGHTA and CDR2 is FQGNSA. This CDR3 is built from 14 residues. V dropped 1 base and J dropped 4 bases, with 10 bases sitting between them. CDR3 loop: CASSLVGLAETQYF. The CDR3 DNA sequence: TGTGCCAGCAGCTTAGTAGGGCTAGCAGAGACCCAGTACTTC.

This clonotype was counted between two and nine times. The chain carries TRBV20-1 and TRBJ2-4, with TRBD1 identical over 7 bases. Gene TRBJ2-7 matches the end of the DNA better, so the J call may be wrong. Germline V gene sequence: CDR1 DFQATT, CDR2 SNEGSKA (reference sequence). This CDR3 contains 13 residues. The CDR3 DNA follows: TGCAGTGGATCAACAGGGGTGGACTACGAGCAGTACTTC. Its protein product is CSGSTGVDYEQYF.

This clonotype was detected many times. The chain combines TRBV15 with TRBJ2-1; D remains ambiguous. CDR1 LNHNV and CDR2 YYDKDF come from the germline V gene (reference sequence). The CDR3 is 16 amino acids. V shed 0 bases and J shed 0 bases, with 9 bases lying between them. The CDR3 DNA follows: TGTGCCACCAGCAGAGATTTGACGAGCTCCTACAATGAGCAGTTCTTC. It yields the protein CATSRDLTSSYNEQFF.

The chain employs TRBV20-1 and TRBJ1-4, with 10 positions matching TRBD1. CDR1 and CDR2 (germline): DFQATT, SNEGSKA (reference sequence). CDR3 length: 14 residues. V lost 2 bases and J lost 7; bases outside the gene matches: 4. The CDR3 spells CSARRQGASEKLFF. CDR3 nucleotide sequence: TGCAGTGCTAGAAGACAGGGGGCAAGTGAAAAACTGTTTTTT.

Concerning this clonotype itself: An end of the junction does not agree with germline; a read error may underlie this. The chain couples TRBV5-1 to TRBJ2-1, with 7 bases that match TRBD2. The CDR3 has 15 amino acids. Germline V lookup: CDR1 SGHRS, CDR2 YFSETQ. The CDR3 reads CASSFRRTSNNKQFF. CDR3 coding DNA: TGCGCCAGCAGCTTCCGTCGGACTAGTAACAATAAGCAGTTCTTC.

Comment on this clonotype: The junction shows a germline mismatch at one end, possibly a read error. The chain has TRBV7-2 and TRBJ2-1; 8 nucleotides match TRBD2. The CDR3 has 15 residues. In germline, CDR1 is SGHTA, CDR2 FQGNSA. Here the CDR3 DNA reads TGTGCCAGCAGTTTAGCGGGGCGGACCTACAATGAGCAGTTCTTC. Residues: CASSLAGRTYNEQFF.